The 15 T cell receptor beta chains presented below share a single source sample, sequenced in a study of blood T cell repertoires in COVID-19 (dated by TCRdb to 2019 to 2021). Library method: the immunoSEQ multiplex PCR assay. In TCRdb, the immuneACCESS table is reduced to in-frame sequences with V and J assigned. These tables do not hold every clone; where another copy was compared, an unresolved V gene accounts for under half, and the others remain unexplained. Here the sample has roughly 200,000 clones; approximately 85% occur a single time. Of the sample, 6% to 6.5% is held by the ten largest clones. The sample comprised PBMCs or T cells enriched from blood (not recorded which). Source of these receptors: a man aged 40-49 years who had recovered from COVID-19.

This chain uses TRBV6-5 with TRBJ2-7; TRBD1 is a possible D gene (6 bases). V dropped 2 bases and J dropped 0 bases, with 8 bases sitting between them. This CDR3 spans 14 amino acids. Germline CDR1 and CDR2: MNHEY and SVGAGI. For the CDR3, the DNA is TGTGCCAGCAGTTACGACAGGCCCTCCTACGAGCAGTACTTC. Its translation: CASSYDRPSYEQYF.

The chain links TRBV4-1 to TRBJ1-4; no clear D gene. Per the germline V gene, CDR1 is MGHRA and CDR2 is YSYEKL. V shed 5 bases and J shed 4 bases, with 14 bases lying between them. The CDR3 sequence is 15 residues long. The CDR3 loop is CASSSPSGVNEKLFF. The CDR3 region has the DNA TGCGCCAGCAGCTCTCCCTCAGGCGTTAATGAAAAACTGTTTTTT.

This clone has a handful of counts. The identical CDR3 is also encoded by other nucleotide sequences in the sample. The V gene is TRBV11-2, the J gene TRBJ1-1, with D tentatively TRBD1 (5 bases). V gave up 3 bases and J gave up 1 base, with 6 bases separating them. Germline-derived CDR1 and CDR2 are SGHAT and FQNNGV. The CDR3 spans 13 residues. The CDR3 nucleotides read TGTGCCAGCAGCTTTCAGGGGAACACTGAAGCTTTCTTT. Its protein is CASSFQGNTEAFF.

This clone was seen only once. The V gene is TRBV19, the J gene TRBJ2-1; a possible D gene is TRBD2 (5 bases). Germline CDR1 LNHDA, CDR2 SQIVND (reference sequence). V was cut by 3 bases and J by 7 bases, with 13 bases left in between. This CDR3 comprises 14 residues. This chain's CDR3 is CASSMELVRNEQFF. The CDR3 nucleotides are TGTGCCAGTAGTATGGAACTAGTAAGGAATGAGCAGTTCTTC.

This clone was counted a single time. The chain has TRBV18 and TRBJ2-5; 7 nucleotides align to TRBD1. Germline V gives CDR1 KGHSH, CDR2 LQKENI. The CDR3 spans 12 residues. V was clipped by 6 bases and J by 8 bases; unmatched bases: 6. CDR3: CASSKDRNTQYF. DNA of the CDR3: TGTGCCAGCTCCAAGGACAGGAACACCCAGTACTTC.

The genes are TRBV5-6 and TRBJ2-7; no clear D. The CDR3 is made up of 13 amino acids. Germline V lookup: CDR1 SGHDT, CDR2 YYEEEE. V was trimmed by 4 bases and J by 2 bases, leaving 10 bases between them. The CDR3 region has the DNA TGTGCCAGCAGCACCGACGGAGCCTACGAGCAGTACTTC. This translates into CASSTDGAYEQYF.

CDR3 region: CASSTGQGAAETQYF. CDR3 sequence (DNA): TGTGCCAGCAGTACGGGACAGGGGGCTGCAGAGACCCAGTACTTC. The gene calls are TRBV28 and TRBJ2-5; 12 nucleotides line up with TRBD1. Germline values: CDR1 MDHEN, CDR2 SYDVKM. The V gene end was trimmed by 5 bases and the J gene end by 4 bases; junction bases not matched to a gene: 5. The CDR3 length is 15 residues. Based on the CDR3 plus reference TRBV28 and TRBJ2-5, the full variable domain is DVKVTQSSRYLVKRTGEKVFLECVQDMDHENMFWYRQDPGLGLRLIYFSYDVKMKEKGDIPEGYSVSREKKERFSLILESASTNQTSMYLCASSTGQGAAETQYFGPGTRLLVL.

The chain has TRBV19 and TRBJ2-2, with 7 positions matching TRBD1. Germline-derived CDR1 and CDR2 are LNHDA and SQIVND (reference sequence). The CDR3 loop spans 14 amino acids. The V gene end was trimmed by 4 bases and the J gene end by 1 base; junction bases not matched to a gene: 0. CDR3 coding DNA: TGTGCCAGTAGTAACAGGGGGAACACCGGGGAGCTGTTTTTT. Its translation is CASSNRGNTGELFF.

The chain's CDR3 is CASSLDPGGNTEAFF. The DNA for the CDR3 is TGCGCCAGCAGCTTGGATCCGGGTGGGAACACTGAAGCTTTCTTT. The genes are TRBV5-1 and TRBJ1-1; D is unclear. The CDR3 is 15 amino acids. Germline CDR1 and CDR2: SGHRS and YFSETQ. V was trimmed by 0 bases and J by 1 base, leaving 10 bases between them.

This clone was recorded once. J is TRBJ1-1 and V is TRBV3-1 (or the pseudogene TRBV3-2), with D perhaps matching TRBD1 (6 bases). The CDR3 is 12 residues long. Trimming left V 4 bases short and J 11 bases short, with 14 bases between. Germline CDR1 reads LGHDT; CDR2 reads YNNKEL (reference sequence). In nucleotides, the CDR3 is TGTGCCAGCAGCCTTCGACAGGCTGGCGCTTTCTTT. It is translated as CASSLRQAGAFF.

The chain recombines TRBV29-1 with TRBJ1-3; 12 bases line up with TRBD1. The length of the CDR3 is 16 residues. Trimming removed 6 bases from V and 4 bases from J; junction bases left unmatched: 10. Per germline, CDR1 SQVTM and CDR2 ANQGSEA. CDR3 in amino acids: CSVAGTGGAGGNTIYF. In DNA, the CDR3 is TGCAGCGTAGCCGGGACAGGGGGCGCGGGGGGAAACACCATATATTTT.

V is TRBV12-3 or TRBV12-4 and J is TRBJ1-2; D is undetermined. This CDR3 is built from 13 residues. The V and J ends lost 6 bases and 6 bases respectively, with 14 bases between them. This CDR3 reads CASRLLGGNGYTF. Written as DNA, the CDR3 is TGTGCCAGCAGGTTGTTGGGCGGGAATGGCTACACCTTC.

This clone showed up just once. The chain recombines TRBV7-8 with TRBJ2-7, with a possible D match to TRBD1 (5 bases). CDR1 and CDR2 from the germline V gene are SGHVS and FQNEAQ. CDR3 length: 15 residues. Deletions cut 4 bases from V and 3 bases from J, with 16 bases between. The CDR3 loop is CASSSGPDSFYEQYF. CDR3 nucleotide sequence: TGTGCCAGCAGCTCCGGCCCCGACAGCTTCTACGAGCAGTACTTC.

The chain combines TRBV6-5 with TRBJ1-5; 7 positions match TRBD1. J gave up 0 bases and V 5 bases, and 1 base lay outside the gene matches. The CDR3 length is 14 residues. Per germline, CDR1 MNHEY and CDR2 SVGAGI. In DNA form, the CDR3 reads TGTGCCAGCAGTAGGGACAGTAGCAATCAGCCCCAGCATTTT. Residues: CASSRDSSNQPQHF.

The J gene is TRBJ2-1, the V gene TRBV5-1; 8 bases map to TRBD2. Germline V lookup: CDR1 SGHRS, CDR2 YFSETQ. This CDR3 has 15 amino acids. The ends lost 4 bases at V and 4 bases at J; junction bases unmatched: 7. CDR3 sequence: CASSRAGEGYNEQFF. CDR3 sequence (DNA): TGCGCCAGCAGCCGAGCGGGAGAGGGTTACAATGAGCAGTTCTTC.